A selection of T cell receptor beta chains follows, all from one sample in a study of CD8 T cells in ankylosing spondylitis. MiXCR was run by TCRdb on the 5' RACE reads, yielding one entry per CDR3 protein. Found here are just over 150,000 distinct CDR3 sequences, around 20% of them singletons; the top ten hold under 9%. Sequencing was done on a sample of blood, either unsorted or a sorted T cell fraction (not recorded which). Source of these receptors: a male donor with ankylosing spondylitis or in good health (not recorded which). Each CDR3 is given with its conserved first and last residue. The D gene is left open where the match is weak. Only part of the rows carry a size: once, few, many, or a class if the clone is expanded.

clone size,D gene,J gene,V gene,CDR3 protein,CDR3 DNA
many,NA,TRBJ2-7,TRBV20-1,CSAREAPSPYEQYF,TGCAGTGCTAGAGAGGCCCCTTCGCCCTACGAGCAGTACTTC
many,TRBD2,TRBJ2-1,TRBV5-1,CASSRSGSPYNEQFF,TGCGCCAGCAGCAGAAGCGGGAGTCCCTACAATGAGCAGTTCTTC
NA,NA,TRBJ1-6,TRBV27,CASSLDPRGYNSPLHF,TGTGCCAGCAGTTTAGATCCAAGGGGCTATAATTCACCCCTCCACTTT
NA,NA,TRBJ2-3,TRBV24-1,CATSDNRDTKPTDTQYF,TGTGCCACCAGTGATAACCGGGACACCAAGCCCACAGATACGCAGTATTTT
NA,TRBD1,TRBJ1-5,TRBV6-1,CASRKTSGTGDNQPQHF,TGTGCCAGCAGGAAAACTTCAGGGACAGGGGACAATCAGCCCCAGCATTTT
few,NA,TRBJ1-1,TRBV27,CASSLSQGSGEAFF,TGTGCCAGCAGTTTATCTCAGGGTTCGGGAGAAGCTTTCTTT
many,NA,TRBJ2-1,TRBV5-1,CASSSGLEKKFF,TGCGCCAGCAGCTCGGGCCTCGAAAAAAAGTTCTTC
many,NA,TRBJ2-3,TRBV5-1,CASTAGSGTDTQYF,TGCGCCAGCACCGCCGGGTCAGGCACAGATACGCAGTATTTT
many,TRBD1,TRBJ1-1,TRBV9,CASSVATGGDTEAFF,TGTGCCAGCAGCGTAGCTACAGGGGGTGACACTGAAGCTTTCTTT
NA,NA,TRBJ2-7,TRBV7-8,CASSLEGALYEQYF,TGTGCCAGCAGCTTAGAGGGAGCTCTGTACGAGCAGTACTTC
NA,NA,TRBJ2-3,TRBV5-1,CASSLGDHRTDTQYF,TGCGCCAGCAGCTTGGGGGACCATCGCACAGATACGCAGTATTTT
few,NA,TRBJ2-5,TRBV6-5,CATTGSRETQYF,TGTGCCACTACGGGGAGTCGAGAGACCCAGTACTTC
many,NA,TRBJ2-1,TRBV5-1,CASSLGGGGYNEQFF,TGCGCCAGCAGCTTGGGGGGAGGGGGCTACAATGAGCAGTTCTTC
NA,NA,TRBJ1-5,TRBV28,CASSSVGGLSSNQPQHF,TGTGCCAGCAGCTCCGTGGGGGGGCTGAGTAGCAATCAGCCCCAGCATTTT
NA,NA,TRBJ1-1,TRBV9,CASSPPKPDGNTEAFF,TGTGCCAGCAGCCCCCCAAAGCCCGACGGGAACACTGAAGCTTTCTTT
many,NA,TRBJ2-7,TRBV5-1,CASSWTQDYEQYF,TGCGCCAGCAGCTGGACACAAGACTACGAGCAGTACTTC
many,NA,TRBJ1-1,TRBV28,CASSLSGGSAAFF,TGTGCCAGCAGTTTATCTGGGGGGTCGGCAGCTTTCTTT
many,NA,TRBJ2-5,TRBV6-1,CASRPTRLQPSEYF,TGTGCCAGCAGACCGACCAGACTTCAGCCATCGGAGTACTTC
many,NA,TRBJ2-7,TRBV20-1,CSASRDVPREQYF,TGCAGTGCTAGTAGGGACGTCCCGAGGGAGCAGTACTTC
medium-sized,NA,TRBJ2-5,TRBV5-1,CASSLGTDQETQYF,TGCGCCAGCAGCTTGGGGACAGACCAAGAGACCCAGTACTTC
few,TRBD1,TRBJ2-1,TRBV18,CASSPNRGNEQFF,TGTGCCAGCTCACCGAACAGGGGAAATGAGCAGTTCTTC
few,NA,TRBJ2-3,TRBV11-2,CASEDNYTDTQYF,TGTGCCAGCGAAGACAACTACACAGATACGCAGTATTTT
many,TRBD1,TRBJ2-2,TRBV20-1,CSARDTPGQGNTGELFF,TGCAGTGCTAGAGACACCCCGGGACAGGGGAACACCGGGGAGCTGTTTTTT
NA,NA,TRBJ1-5,TRBV6-5,CASSYDRTDRHF,TGTGCCAGCAGTTACGACAGAACGGATCGGCATTTT
NA,TRBD1,TRBJ2-3,TRBV2,CASTLDRGGDTQYF,TGTGCCAGCACCCTGGACAGGGGTGGGGATACGCAGTATTTT
NA,TRBD1,TRBJ1-3,TRBV19,CASRPWTGSSGNTIYF,TGTGCCAGTAGGCCTTGGACAGGTAGCTCTGGAAACACCATATATTTT
many,NA,TRBJ2-2,TRBV7-9,CASSLVVSLDTGELFF,TGTGCCAGCAGCTTAGTCGTCAGCCTTGACACCGGGGAGCTGTTTTTT
many,NA,TRBJ1-4,TRBV20-1,CSAVVPTNEKLFF,TGCAGTGCTGTGGTGCCAACTAATGAAAAACTGTTTTTT
many,TRBD1,TRBJ2-7,TRBV5-1,CASSLAGQGNEQYF,TGCGCCAGCAGCTTGGCCGGACAGGGGAACGAGCAGTACTTC
NA,NA,TRBJ1-2,TRBV7-8,CASSLGEADRYTF,TGTGCCAGCAGCTTAGGGGAAGCTGATCGCTACACCTTC
NA,TRBD1,TRBJ2-2,TRBV20-1,CSAPPVASGGGELFF,TGCAGTGCTCCCCCGGTGGCCTCAGGGGGCGGGGAGCTGTTTTTT
NA,TRBD1,TRBJ1-2,TRBV19,CASRPSTGEGYGYTF,TGTGCCAGTAGGCCCTCGACAGGGGAGGGCTATGGCTACACCTTC
NA,NA,TRBJ2-4,TRBV29-1,CSVEGRQPRAKNIQYF,TGCAGCGTTGAAGGACGACAGCCACGGGCCAAAAACATTCAGTACTTC
many,NA,TRBJ2-7,TRBV9,CASSVAAGQGGNEQYF,TGTGCCAGCAGCGTAGCTGCGGGACAAGGTGGGAACGAGCAGTACTTC
many,NA,TRBJ2-7,TRBV20-1,CSAQSYEQYF,TGCAGTGCCCAATCCTACGAGCAGTACTTC
NA,NA,TRBJ2-3,TRBV2,CASSTGRLGTDTQYF,TGTGCCAGCAGTACCGGGAGATTAGGCACAGATACGCAGTATTTT
many,NA,TRBJ2-1,TRBV29-1,CSVEGGLYNEQFF,TGCAGCGTTGAAGGGGGGCTTTACAATGAGCAGTTCTTC
NA,NA,TRBJ1-6,TRBV7-2,CTSLDNYNSPLHF,TGTACCAGCCTGGACAACTATAATTCACCCCTCCACTTT
many,NA,TRBJ2-1,TRBV10-3,CAISQTSGSYNEQFF,TGTGCCATCAGCCAGACTAGTGGTTCCTACAATGAGCAGTTCTTC
NA,TRBD2,TRBJ2-1,TRBV5-6,CASSLKVDSGSDEQFF,TGTGCCAGCAGCTTGAAAGTTGATAGCGGGAGCGATGAGCAGTTCTTC
few,NA,TRBJ2-4,TRBV29-1,CSVRGAAKNIQYF,TGCAGCGTTAGGGGGGCGGCCAAAAACATTCAGTACTTC
many,NA,TRBJ2-4,TRBV12-3/TRBV12-4,CASSLAGDLAKNIQYF,TGTGCCAGCAGTTTAGCGGGGGACCTAGCCAAAAACATTCAGTACTTC